Shown below are 32 T cell receptor beta chains from a single sample sequenced in a study of CD8 T cells in ankylosing spondylitis. Study results and limitations: Ankylosing spondylitis blood seemed to carry a telltale TCR beta motif made of several highly homologous variants.

One entry per CDR3 protein results from TCRdb running MiXCR on the 5' RACE reads. Found here are roughly 490,000 distinct CDR3 sequences, about 5.4% of them singletons; the top ten hold 3% to 4%. These receptors' targets are unknown. Sequences were obtained from blood, either unsorted or a sorted T cell fraction (not recorded which). The receptors stem from a male donor with ankylosing spondylitis.

This chain connects TRBV7-6 to TRBJ1-2; 8 bases line up with TRBD1. CDR1 SGHVS and CDR2 FNYEAQ come from the germline V gene. V gave up 4 bases and J gave up 4 bases; unmatched junction bases: 8. This CDR3 has 15 residues. The CDR3 DNA reads as TGTGCCAGCAGCTCATTCGGGACAGGAATCTATGGCTACACCTTC. Encoded protein: CASSSFGTGIYGYTF. The full variable domain, with the rest looked up from reference TRBV7-6 and TRBJ1-2, is GAGVSQSPRYKVTKRGQDVALRCDPISGHVSLYWYRQALGQGPEFLTYFNYEAQQDKSGLPNDRFSAERPEGSISTLTIQRTEQRDSAMYRCASSSFGTGIYGYTFGSGTRLTVV.

In this sample, this clonotype turned up many times. The chain uses TRBV18 and TRBJ2-7; D gene ambiguous. Trimming took 1 base from V and 2 from J, leaving 9 bases between them. CDR3 length: 14 residues. The germline CDR1 and CDR2 sequences are KGHSH and LQKENI. CDR3 nucleotide sequence: TGTGCCAGCTCACCACTCGCGACCGCCTACGAGCAGTACTTC. Protein product: CASSPLATAYEQYF.

This clonotype came up many times. The chain carries TRBV7-8 and TRBJ1-1, with 8 bases aligning to TRBD1. CDR1 is SGHVS, CDR2 FQNEAQ, per germline. This CDR3 has 15 residues. The V segment lost 5 bases and the J segment 6 bases; nucleotides outside the gene matches: 11. CDR3 nucleotides: TGTGCCAGCAGCACCCAGGGGGCTATGTGGGCTGAAGCTTTCTTT. Protein sequence: CASSTQGAMWAEAFF.

This clonotype turned up a few times. The chain couples TRBV7-2 to TRBJ2-1; TRBD2 agrees at 11 bases. Looked up from germline, CDR1 is SGHTA and CDR2 is FQGNSA. This CDR3 comprises 21 residues. V shed 1 base, J shed 1 base, and the junction held 15 bases outside the gene matches. The CDR3 bases are TGTGCCAGCAGCTTAGGGCGGGCTAGCGGGGGGCACAGTTATTCCTACAATGAGCAGTTCTTC. It translates to CASSLGRASGGHSYSYNEQFF.

This clonotype was seen at least ten times. The chain employs TRBV29-1 and TRBJ2-2, with D perhaps being TRBD1 or TRBD2 (5 bases each). The CDR3 consists of 16 residues. Germline CDR1 is SQVTM and CDR2 is ANQGSEA. V lost 6 bases, J lost 0 bases, and 17 bases lay in between. The CDR3: CSVAGTIPSNTGELFF. The CDR3, as DNA: TGCAGCGTCGCCGGGACCATCCCTTCGAACACCGGGGAGCTGTTTTTT.

This clonotype turned up a few times. The rearrangement joins TRBV4-2 to TRBJ2-7; D is uncertain. V lost 0 bases and J 2 bases, leaving 8 bases between the germline ends. This CDR3 region has 14 residues. The germline CDR1 and CDR2 sequences are LGHNA and YNFKEQ. The CDR3 sequence is CASSQDFSTYEQYF. The CDR3 DNA sequence: TGTGCCAGCAGCCAAGACTTCAGTACCTACGAGCAGTACTTC.

Ten or more counts support this clonotype. This rearrangement joins TRBV5-1 to TRBJ2-3; unclear D gene. The CDR3 has 14 amino acids. The germline V and J ends were trimmed by 0 bases and 6 bases, with 11 bases remaining between them. The germline CDR1 and CDR2 sequences are SGHRS and YFSETQ. The chain's CDR3 is CASSLGHLRDTQYF. Written as DNA, the CDR3 is TGCGCCAGCAGCTTGGGACACCTCAGGGATACGCAGTATTTT.

The chain uses TRBV7-2 and TRBJ2-5, with unresolved D. V was trimmed by 6 bases and J by 5 bases, leaving 13 bases between them. CDR1 and CDR2 from the germline V gene are SGHTA and FQGNSA. The CDR3 is 13 amino acids. The CDR3 sequence is CASRGRSRETQYF. DNA for the CDR3: TGTGCCAGCAGAGGACGGTCCCGGGAGACCCAGTACTTC.

This clonotype has at least ten counts. The chain combines TRBV18 with TRBJ2-7; D gene ambiguous. V gave up 2 bases and J gave up 2 bases, with 10 bases separating them. The CDR3 has 14 amino acids. In germline, CDR1 is KGHSH, CDR2 LQKENI. CDR3 sequence: CASSPYRDTYEQYF. The DNA for the CDR3 is TGTGCCAGCTCACCATATCGAGATACCTACGAGCAGTACTTC.

In its sample, this clonotype was seen a few times. The chain couples TRBV11-2 to TRBJ2-3, with 10 bases matching TRBD2. CDR3 size: 19 residues. The V and J ends lost 0 bases and 0 bases, in that order; junction bases with no gene match: 9. The V gene's germline CDR1 is SGHAT and CDR2 FQNNGV. This CDR3 reads CASSLDGRVAGGSTDTQYF. The CDR3 region has the DNA TGTGCCAGCAGCTTAGATGGAAGAGTAGCGGGGGGTAGCACAGATACGCAGTATTTT.

This chain links TRBV7-9 with TRBJ2-5; 10 bases line up with TRBD2. CDR1 and CDR2 from the germline V gene are SEHNR and FQNEAQ (reference sequence). CDR3 length: 15 residues. J gave up 5 bases and V 0 bases, and 3 bases lay outside the gene matches. CDR3 in DNA: TGTGCCAGCAGCTTAGCAGCGGGAGGGCCGGAGACCCAGTACTTC. Its protein product is CASSLAAGGPETQYF.

In this sample, this clonotype turned up many times. CDR3 sequence: CASSQVSIQETQYF. The CDR3 DNA reads TGTGCCAGCAGCCAAGTGAGCATCCAAGAGACCCAGTACTTC. The chain recombines TRBV3-1 with TRBJ2-5; D is uncertain. Germline values: CDR1 LGHDT, CDR2 YNNKEL (reference sequence). CDR3 size: 14 residues. V lost 1 base and J lost 1, with 7 bases in between.

This clonotype was recorded a few times. The chain carries TRBV6-1 and TRBJ2-6, with D maybe TRBD2 (6 bases). The CDR3 covers 17 residues. Germline loops: CDR1 MNHNS, CDR2 SASEGT. V lost 5 bases, J lost 0 bases, and 14 bases lay in between. CDR3 DNA: TGTGCCAGCAGTCGCCGGGGGATCCGCTCTGGGGCCAACGTCCTGACTTTC. It specifies CASSRRGIRSGANVLTF.

Regarding this clonotype: It is likely a read error, because the conserved phenylalanine at the end of the CDR3 is missing. The V and J genes are TRBV7-9 and TRBJ2-1; 8 bases agree with TRBD1. The CDR3 runs to 16 residues. With V trimmed by 0 bases and J by 8 bases, 9 bases remained unmatched. Germline loops: CDR1 SEHNR, CDR2 FQNEAQ (reference sequence). This CDR3 is CASSLASWTGKHEQFL. The CDR3 coding sequence is TGTGCCAGCAGCTTAGCGTCCTGGACAGGGAAGCATGAGCAGTTCCTC.

This chain links TRBV4-3 with TRBJ2-1; D is ambiguous. Trimming took off 4 bases at V and 5 bases at J, with 9 bases between the two ends. From germline, CDR1 is LGHNA and CDR2 YSLEER. The CDR3 spans 13 residues. This chain's CDR3 is CASSRELHNEQFF. CDR3 nucleotides: TGCGCCAGCAGCCGAGAACTTCACAATGAGCAGTTCTTC.

Many counts were recorded for this clonotype. The V call is TRBV5-1, the J call TRBJ2-3; 8 bases line up with TRBD2. Germline CDR1 SGHRS, CDR2 YFSETQ. The CDR3 sequence is 16 residues long. Unmatched junction bases numbered 13, after V lost 4 bases and J lost 6 bases. CDR3 nucleotide sequence: TGCGCCAGCAGCCGGGGGGGTTCGGCCCAGCAGGATACGCAGTATTTT. It specifies CASSRGGSAQQDTQYF.

This clonotype was seen repeatedly, ten times or more. This chain links TRBV7-9 with TRBJ2-3; D ambiguous. The germline CDR1 and CDR2 sequences are SEHNR and FQNEAQ (reference sequence). V dropped 1 base and J dropped 5 bases, with 7 bases sitting between them. The CDR3 covers 13 residues. DNA for the CDR3: TGTGCCAGCAGCTTAGAGCTACAAGATACGCAGTATTTT. It specifies CASSLELQDTQYF.

The chain couples TRBV13 to TRBJ1-2; D not certain. V was trimmed by 4 bases and J by 8 bases, leaving 11 bases between them. There are 12 residues in the CDR3. Germline V gives CDR1 PRHDT, CDR2 FYEKMQ (reference sequence). The DNA of the CDR3 is TGTGCCAGCAGCTCCGGGCTCATCGGCTACACCTTC. It is translated as CASSSGLIGYTF.

This clonotype was counted at least ten times. The rearrangement joins TRBV24-1 to TRBJ2-5, with 7 positions matching TRBD1. CDR1 and CDR2 (germline): KGHDR, SFDVKD. The J segment lost 5 bases and the V segment lost 4 bases, leaving 6 bases of the junction unmatched. CDR3 length equals 14 residues. CDR3 protein: CATSDDRVGETQYF. The CDR3 DNA follows: TGTGCCACCAGTGACGACAGGGTAGGGGAGACCCAGTACTTC.

This clonotype appeared a few times. CDR3 protein: CASSPRWGGAETQYF. CDR3 sequence (DNA): TGTGCCAGCAGCCCTCGGTGGGGGGGCGCGGAGACCCAGTACTTC. The chain carries TRBV3-1 and TRBJ2-5, with D tentatively TRBD2 (7 bases). V was cut by 4 bases and J by 5 bases, with 17 bases left in between. This CDR3 is 15 amino acids long. Germline CDR1 is LGHDT and CDR2 is YNNKEL (reference sequence).

The chain links TRBV7-9 to TRBJ2-5; 9 bases align to TRBD2. V lost 1 base, J lost 1 base, and 4 bases stayed unmatched. The CDR3 is made up of 16 amino acids. CDR1 and CDR2 (germline): SEHNR, FQNEAQ (reference sequence). DNA for the CDR3: TGTGCCAGCAGCTTAGGACTAGCGGAGGTCCAAGAGACCCAGTACTTC. Residues: CASSLGLAEVQETQYF. Together with reference TRBV7-9 and TRBJ2-5, the CDR3 gives the full variable domain: DTGVSQNPRHKITKRGQNVTFRCDPISEHNRLYWYRQTLGQGPEFLTYFQNEAQLEKSRLLSDRFSAERPKGSFSTLEIQRTEQGDSAMYLCASSLGLAEVQETQYFGPGTRLLVL.

In its sample, this clonotype was seen many times. V and J are TRBV29-1 and TRBJ1-2; 7 bases match TRBD1. CDR3 length: 14 amino acids. Germline V CDR1 and CDR2: SQVTM, ANQGSEA. With 4 bases clipped from V and 2 bases from J, the junction kept 7 bases outside the gene matches. CDR3 bases: TGCAGCGTTGGCCGGGGACAGCTCAACTATGGCTACACCTTC. It specifies CSVGRGQLNYGYTF. Full variable domain (remainder filled in from reference TRBV29-1 and TRBJ1-2): SAVISQKPSRDICQRGTSLTIQCQVDSQVTMMFWYRQQPGQSLTLIATANQGSEATYESGFVIDKFPISRPNLTFSTLTVSNMSPEDSSIYLCSVGRGQLNYGYTFGSGTRLTVV.

Ten or more counts support this clonotype. This sequence joins TRBV7-2 and TRBJ2-7; D call uncertain. Trimming cost V 5 bases and J 0 bases, with 11 bases left between them. The germline CDR1 and CDR2 sequences are SGHTA and FQGNSA. CDR3 size: 14 residues. The CDR3 DNA sequence: TGTGCCAGCAGCCTAGAAGACATCTCCTACGAGCAGTACTTC. Its protein product is CASSLEDISYEQYF.

There are a few counts of this clonotype. This rearrangement joins TRBV4-3 to TRBJ2-7; D might be TRBD2 (7 bases). Germline-derived CDR1 and CDR2 are LGHNA and YSLEER. This CDR3 region has 15 residues. The V end was cut by 4 bases, the J end by 5 bases, with 18 bases between. Here the CDR3 DNA reads TGCGCCAGCAGCCGGGCGGGGGCCCCAGGCGACGAGCAGTACTTC. This sequence encodes CASSRAGAPGDEQYF.

This chain connects TRBV28 to TRBJ2-6; 7 bases fit TRBD1. Losses at the gene ends were 2 bases for V and 1 base for J; bases not matched to a gene: 5. From germline, CDR1 is MDHEN and CDR2 SYDVKM. The CDR3 sequence is 17 residues long. The CDR3 protein is CASSLLRGISGANVLTF. DNA of the CDR3: TGTGCCAGCAGTTTACTCAGGGGGATTTCTGGGGCCAACGTCCTGACTTTC.

The rearrangement joins TRBV5-1 to TRBJ2-7; D uncertain. The germline gives CDR1 SGHRS, CDR2 YFSETQ. The length of the CDR3 is 13 residues. V shed 5 bases and J shed 3 bases, with 12 bases lying between them. The CDR3 loop is CASSAGSHYEQYF. The DNA for the CDR3 is TGCGCCAGCAGTGCAGGCTCCCACTACGAGCAGTACTTC.

This clonotype was observed many times. This chain connects TRBV11-2 to TRBJ1-1, with D tentatively TRBD1 (6 bases). CDR3 length equals 14 residues. Germline lookup yields CDR1 SGHAT and CDR2 FQNNGV. Trimming cost V 3 bases and J 2 bases, with 10 bases left between them. The CDR3 region is CASSFRTDNTEAFF. In DNA, the CDR3 is TGTGCCAGCAGCTTCCGGACAGACAACACTGAAGCTTTCTTT. The entire variable domain, with the rest obtained from reference TRBV11-2 and TRBJ1-1, is as follows: EAGVAQSPRYKIIEKRQSVAFWCNPISGHATLYWYQQILGQGPKLLIQFQNNGVVDDSQLPKDRFSAERLKGVDSTLKIQPAKLEDSAVYLCASSFRTDNTEAFFGQGTRLTVV.

This clonotype came up many times. The V call is TRBV4-3, the J call TRBJ1-3, with D unresolved. The V gene's germline CDR1 is LGHNA and CDR2 YSLEER. Trimming removed 0 bases at V and 0 bases at J, with 9 bases between. The CDR3 has 16 amino acids. CDR3 DNA sequence: TGCGCCAGCAGCCAAGATCGATTCGGCTCTGGAAACACCATATATTTT. The encoded protein is CASSQDRFGSGNTIYF.

There are a few counts of this clonotype. The genes are TRBV6-2 or TRBV6-3 and TRBJ1-5; D is possibly TRBD1 (5 bases). This CDR3 has 15 amino acids. The V end lost 6 bases, the J end lost 0 bases, and 12 bases lay between the germline ends. Per the germline V gene, CDR1 is MNHEY and CDR2 is SVGEGT. The CDR3 sequence is CASSNRGTSNQPQHF. In DNA form, the CDR3 reads TGTGCCAGCAGCAATAGGGGAACTAGCAATCAGCCCCAGCATTTT.

This clonotype is medium-sized. The chain carries TRBV20-1 and TRBJ2-7, with TRBD2 matching 9 bases. The J segment lost 3 bases and the V segment lost 6 bases, leaving 6 bases of the junction unmatched. The CDR3 has 13 amino acids. Germline CDR1 is DFQATT and CDR2 is SNEGSKA (reference sequence). The CDR3 nucleotides are TGCAGTGCCCCGAGCGGGGGGCACTACGAGCAGTACTTC. This codes for CSAPSGGHYEQYF.

This clonotype appeared many times. V usage is TRBV6-5 and J usage is TRBJ2-5; D call uncertain. Trimming took off 4 bases at V and 0 bases at J, with 12 bases between the two ends. This CDR3 contains 15 residues. The V gene's germline CDR1 is MNHEY and CDR2 SVGAGI. CDR3 amino acids: CASSSARNHQETQYF. The CDR3 DNA reads as TGTGCCAGCAGTTCCGCCAGGAACCACCAAGAGACCCAGTACTTC.

This clonotype was observed a handful of times. The chain links TRBV4-3 to TRBJ1-1; 8 nucleotides match TRBD1. CDR1 and CDR2 (germline): LGHNA, YSLEER. The CDR3 contains 15 residues. V shed 4 bases, J shed 11 bases, and the junction held 15 bases outside the gene matches. DNA of the CDR3: TGCGCCAGCAGCCGCGGGCGGGGACAGGCCGAGGTGGCTTTCTTT. It specifies CASSRGRGQAEVAFF.